This passage covers 9 T cell receptor beta chains from one sample sequenced in a study of spatial heterogeneity in lung cancer. The time point here: blood at routine non-recurrence follow-up after resection. In TCRdb, the 5' RACE reads were re-called with MiXCR into one record per CDR3 protein. The table shows under 20,000 distinct CDR3 sequences, with more than 8.5% occurring only once. Source: PBMCs, taken at follow-up. The source is a female donor with early-stage non-small cell lung cancer.

The gene calls are TRBV20-1 and TRBJ2-3; D may be TRBD1 or TRBD2 (6 bases each). The CDR3 consists of 16 residues. Trimming shortened V by 4 bases and J by 6 bases, and 23 bases separated the two germline ends. Germline V CDR1 and CDR2: DFQATT, SNEGSKA (reference sequence). CDR3 sequence (DNA): TGCAGTGCTACATCGGGGGCGCTTCGACCGGCGGATACGCAGTATTTT. Protein sequence: CSATSGALRPADTQYF.

There are many counts of this clonotype. V gene TRBV6-5 combines with J gene TRBJ2-1, with TRBD2 matching 9 bases. Trimming took 0 bases from V and 5 from J; bases not matched to a gene: 11. CDR3 length equals 18 residues. Germline V gene sequence: CDR1 MNHEY, CDR2 SVGAGI. The CDR3 DNA follows: TGTGCCAGCAGTTACTCAAGATTTAGCGGGAGTTCCCACAATGAGCAGTTCTTC. Translation gives CASSYSRFSGSSHNEQFF.

The V and J genes are TRBV7-2 and TRBJ2-1; D is undetermined. Germline CDR1 SGHTA, CDR2 FQGNSA. There are 14 residues in the CDR3. V lost 2 bases and J lost 4, with 9 bases in between. For the CDR3, the DNA is TGTGCCAGCAGCTTACGGACGGTATACAATGAGCAGTTCTTC. Translated: CASSLRTVYNEQFF.

This clonotype was detected ten times or more. J is TRBJ2-3 and V is TRBV27; 9 nucleotides match TRBD2. V was clipped by 5 bases and J by 1 base; unmatched bases: 16. The CDR3 consists of 19 residues. Germline assignment: CDR1 MNHEY and CDR2 SMNVEV (reference sequence). In DNA, the CDR3 is TGTGCCAGCAGTATCCCACTCAAAGGGCTAGCGGGGCGCACAGATACGCAGTATTTT. Translation: CASSIPLKGLAGRTDTQYF.

Ten or more counts support this clonotype. The V and J genes are TRBV2 and TRBJ2-1; TRBD2 agrees at 10 bases. This CDR3 contains 14 residues. J gave up 4 bases and V 6 bases, and 3 bases lay outside the gene matches. Germline V lookup: CDR1 SNHLY, CDR2 FYNNEI. Written as DNA, the CDR3 is TGTGCCAGCAGGTCTAGCGGGAGATACAATGAGCAGTTCTTC. This translates into CASRSSGRYNEQFF.

The table lists this clonotype with a few counts. The V gene is TRBV14, the J gene TRBJ2-3, with D unclear. The V gene's germline CDR1 is SGHDN and CDR2 FVKESK. Trimming stripped 1 base from V and 4 bases from J, with 3 bases between. The CDR3 length is 12 residues. The CDR3 loop is CASSQGSDTQYF. CDR3 in DNA: TGTGCCAGCAGCCAAGGGTCAGATACGCAGTATTTT.

This clonotype was seen at least ten times. The DNA of the CDR3 is TGTGCCAGCAGCTTAGAGCGGGGGGGTTTTAATGAGCAGTTCTTC. Translated: CASSLERGGFNEQFF. The chain recombines TRBV7-2 with TRBJ2-1, with 10 bases aligning to TRBD2. Germline CDR1 reads SGHTA; CDR2 reads FQGNSA. This CDR3 is built from 15 residues. J lost 7 bases, V lost 1 base, and 4 bases had no gene match.

This clonotype was counted a few times. The rearrangement joins TRBV4-3 to TRBJ1-6; TRBD1 aligns across 11 bases. Germline V gene sequence: CDR1 LGHNA, CDR2 YSLEER. Trimming took 0 bases from V and 9 from J; bases not matched to a gene: 1. This CDR3 contains 15 residues. The DNA of the CDR3 is TGCGCCAGCAGCCAAGAAGGGACAGGGGGTTCACCCCTCCACTTT. This encodes CASSQEGTGGSPLHF.

This clonotype has a count of ten or more. This chain connects TRBV5-1 to TRBJ2-5; D is perhaps TRBD1 (6 bases). Looked up from germline, CDR1 is SGHRS and CDR2 is YFSETQ. Trimming left V 5 bases short and J 4 bases short, with 15 bases between. This CDR3 contains 14 residues. CDR3 nucleotide sequence: TGCGCCAGCAGGGAAGGTGGGGGCGTAGAGACCCAGTACTTC. Its translation is CASREGGGVETQYF.